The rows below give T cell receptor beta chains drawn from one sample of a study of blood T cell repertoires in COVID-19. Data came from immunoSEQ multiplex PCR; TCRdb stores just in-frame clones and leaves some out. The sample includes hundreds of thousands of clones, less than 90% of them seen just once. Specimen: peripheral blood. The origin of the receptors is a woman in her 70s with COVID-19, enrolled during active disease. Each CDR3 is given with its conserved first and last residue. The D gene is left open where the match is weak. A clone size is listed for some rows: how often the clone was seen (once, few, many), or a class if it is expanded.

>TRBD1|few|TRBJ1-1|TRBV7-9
CASSLTGAYEAFF
TGTGCCAGCAGCTTAACAGGGGCCTATGAAGCTTTCTTT
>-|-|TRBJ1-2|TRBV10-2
CASTADSAYGYTF
TGCGCCAGCACCGCGGACAGCGCCTATGGCTACACCTTC
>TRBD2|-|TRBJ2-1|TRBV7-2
CASSLVGGGVGEQFF
TGTGCCAGCAGCTTAGTGGGCGGGGGTGTCGGTGAGCAGTTCTTC
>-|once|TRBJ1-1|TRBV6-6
CASSLRQYEAFF
TGTGCCAGCAGCCTTCGACAATATGAAGCTTTCTTT
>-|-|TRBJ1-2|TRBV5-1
CASSPSGGNYGYTF
TGCGCCAGCAGCCCCTCGGGGGGAAACTATGGCTACACCTTC
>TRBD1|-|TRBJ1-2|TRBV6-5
CASTTGTAYGYTF
TGTGCCAGCACCACGGGGACAGCCTATGGCTACACCTTC
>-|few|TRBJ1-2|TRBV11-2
CASSLDGRGSYGYTF
TGTGCCAGCAGCTTAGATGGTAGGGGTTCATATGGCTACACCTTC
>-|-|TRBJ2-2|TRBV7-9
CASSPQGRGDTGELFF
TGTGCCAGCAGCCCGCAGGGGAGGGGAGACACCGGGGAGCTGTTTTTT
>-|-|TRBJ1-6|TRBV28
CASSFSYGRNSPLHF
TGTGCCAGCAGTTTCTCGTATGGGAGGAATTCACCCCTCCACTTT
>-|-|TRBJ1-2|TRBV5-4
CASSLSALGKNGYTF
TGTGCCAGCAGCTTGTCAGCACTAGGCAAGAATGGCTACACCTTC
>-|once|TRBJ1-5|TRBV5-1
CASSLGSQNQPQHF
TGCGCCAGCAGCTTGGGCAGTCAAAATCAGCCCCAGCATTTT
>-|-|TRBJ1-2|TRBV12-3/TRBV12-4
CASSLMGGDGYTF
TGTGCCAGCAGTTTGATGGGAGGCGATGGCTACACCTTC
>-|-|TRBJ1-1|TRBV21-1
CASSKVWVRQLNTEAFF
TGTGCCAGCAGCAAAGTGTGGGTACGACAGCTGAACACTGAAGCTTTCTTT
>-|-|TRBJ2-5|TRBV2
CASSEFGEETQYF
TGTGCCAGCAGTGAATTCGGGGAAGAGACCCAGTACTTC
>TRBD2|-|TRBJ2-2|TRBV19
CASRNWVRGKNTGELFF
TGTGCCAGTAGGAATTGGGTGCGGGGGAAGAACACCGGGGAGCTGTTTTTT
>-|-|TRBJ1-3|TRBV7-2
CASREGRTSSGNTIYF
TGTGCCAGCAGGGAAGGCAGGACAAGCTCTGGAAACACCATATATTTT
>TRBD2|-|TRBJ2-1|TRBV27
CASSLGLAVLNEQFF
TGTGCCAGCAGTTTAGGTCTAGCGGTACTCAATGAGCAGTTCTTC
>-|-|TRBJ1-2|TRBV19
CASSIGGFYGYTF
TGTGCCAGTAGTATAGGCGGTTTCTATGGCTACACCTTC
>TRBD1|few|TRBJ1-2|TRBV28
CASSSGTELYGYTF
TGTGCCAGCAGTTCTGGGACAGAACTCTATGGCTACACCTTC
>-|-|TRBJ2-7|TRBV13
CASSLGSAYEQYF
TGTGCCAGCAGCTTAGGGAGTGCCTACGAGCAGTACTTC
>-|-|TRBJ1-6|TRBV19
CASSKNRAGSPLHF
TGTGCCAGTAGTAAGAACAGGGCGGGTTCACCCCTCCACTTT
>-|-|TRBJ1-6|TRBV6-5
CASSWAPVDSPLHF
TGTGCCAGCAGTTGGGCCCCCGTGGATTCACCCCTCCACTTT
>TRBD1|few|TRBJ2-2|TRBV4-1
CASSQAQDRGYTGELFF
TGCGCCAGCAGCCAAGCTCAAGACAGGGGTTACACCGGGGAGCTGTTTTTT
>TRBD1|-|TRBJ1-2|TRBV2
CASSIGQGEGFTYGYTF
TGTGCCAGCAGTATAGGACAGGGTGAAGGCTTTACCTATGGCTACACCTTC
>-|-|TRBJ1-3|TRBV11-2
CASSFSPSSGNTIYF
TGTGCCAGCAGCTTTAGTCCTAGCTCTGGAAACACCATATATTTT
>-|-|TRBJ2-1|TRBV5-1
CASSLITYNEQFF
TGCGCCAGCAGCTTGATAACCTACAATGAGCAGTTCTTC
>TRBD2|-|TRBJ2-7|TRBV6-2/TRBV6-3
CASSEGLADYEQYF
TGTGCCAGCAGCGAGGGACTAGCGGACTACGAGCAGTACTTC
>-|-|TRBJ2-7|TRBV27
CASSLQGQNPRDEQYF
TGTGCCAGCAGTTTGCAGGGTCAAAACCCTCGAGACGAGCAGTACTTC
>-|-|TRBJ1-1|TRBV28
CASSLASGGTEAFF
TGTGCCAGCAGTTTAGCGTCGGGGGGCACTGAAGCTTTCTTT
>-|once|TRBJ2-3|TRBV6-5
CASSRPGQGIDTQYF
TGTGCCAGCAGTAGACCGGGACAAGGGATAGATACGCAGTATTTT
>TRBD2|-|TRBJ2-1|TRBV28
CASSFARASGVPGDEQFF
TGTGCCAGCAGTTTTGCGCGGGCTAGCGGGGTCCCTGGGGATGAGCAGTTCTTC
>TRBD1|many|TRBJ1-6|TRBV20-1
CSATGTGLLHF
TGCAGTGCAACCGGGACAGGTCTCCTCCACTTT
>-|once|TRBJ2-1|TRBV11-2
CASSPGGGGYNEQFF
TGTGCCAGCAGCCCAGGGGGAGGCGGCTACAATGAGCAGTTCTTC
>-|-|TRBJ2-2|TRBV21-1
CASSKTRAGGNTGELFF
TGTGCCAGCAGCAAGACAAGAGCGGGGGGAAACACCGGGGAGCTGTTTTTT
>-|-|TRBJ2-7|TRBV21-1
CASSKGPQGAHEQYF
TGTGCCAGCAGCAAAGGGCCGCAGGGGGCCCACGAGCAGTACTTC
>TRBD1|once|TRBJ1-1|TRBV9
CASSAQQGAVTEAFF
TGTGCCAGCAGCGCCCAACAGGGGGCGGTCACTGAAGCTTTCTTT
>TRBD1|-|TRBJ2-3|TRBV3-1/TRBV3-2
CASSPTGRADTQYF
TGTGCCAGCAGCCCGACAGGGCGGGCAGATACGCAGTATTTT